Shown below are 28 T cell receptor beta chains from a single sample sequenced in a study of blood T cell repertoires in COVID-19. Profiled with immunoSEQ multiplex PCR; TCRdb holds only in-frame clones, not every one. The repertoire holds a few hundred thousand clones, about 90% seen once, with over 8.5% in the top ten. Sequences were obtained from PBMCs or T cells enriched from blood (not recorded which). These TCRs come from a woman in her twenties or thirties who had recovered from COVID-19.

The gene calls are TRBV3-1 (or the pseudogene TRBV3-2) and TRBJ1-1; perhaps TRBD1 as D (6 bases). Deletions cut 4 bases from V and 3 bases from J, with 12 bases between. This CDR3 is built from 14 residues. The germline CDR1 and CDR2 sequences are LGHDT and YNNKEL (reference sequence). The CDR3 DNA sequence: TGTGCCAGCAGCCCCTTTGGGGGCTACACTGAAGCTTTCTTT. Protein: CASSPFGGYTEAFF.

This clone was picked up one time. The chain combines TRBV6-1 with TRBJ2-7; possible D gene TRBD1, 6 bases. The CDR3 is 14 residues long. Per germline, CDR1 MNHNS and CDR2 SASEGT. Trimming left V 3 bases short and J 4 bases short, with 13 bases between. The CDR3 DNA is TGTGCCAGCAGTGACCAGGGGCCTTTATACGAGCAGTACTTC. The encoded protein is CASSDQGPLYEQYF.

The rearrangement joins TRBV6-5 to TRBJ1-1; D possibly corresponds to TRBD1 (6 bases). The ends were cut back, 4 bases at V and 1 base at J, with 7 bases in the middle. CDR1 and CDR2 from the germline V gene are MNHEY and SVGAGI. CDR3 length: 13 amino acids. In DNA form, the CDR3 reads TGTGCCAGCAGTTGGGACACGAACACTGAAGCTTTCTTT. Its protein product is CASSWDTNTEAFF.

This chain connects TRBV5-4 to TRBJ2-7; TRBD2 aligns across 16 bases. Per germline, CDR1 SGHNT and CDR2 YYREEE (reference sequence). V trimming: 4 bases; J trimming: 7 bases; junction bases outside the gene matches: 5. CDR3 length: 15 residues. The DNA for the CDR3 is TGTGCCAGCAGCCCGGGACTAGCGGGAGGGCTTGAGCAGTACTTC. Protein sequence: CASSPGLAGGLEQYF.

The J gene is TRBJ2-1, the V gene TRBV7-2; no reliable D call. CDR1 is SGHTA, CDR2 FQGNSA, per germline. This CDR3 contains 11 residues. V shed 5 bases and J shed 10 bases, with 9 bases lying between them. The CDR3 nucleotides are TGTGCCAGCAGCCCCCACCAGGAGCAGTTCTTC. Residues: CASSPHQEQFF.

A single count supports this clone. J is TRBJ1-1 and V is TRBV10-3; D possibly corresponds to TRBD1 (6 bases). The germline gives CDR1 ENHRY, CDR2 SYGVKD. Deletions cut 6 bases from V and 5 bases from J, with 10 bases between. The CDR3 runs to 12 residues. The CDR3 coding sequence is TGTGCCATCAGCGCAGGGGAAACTGAAGCTTTCTTT. Its translation is CAISAGETEAFF.

CDR3 protein: CAISPGQGIYGYTF. The CDR3 bases are TGTGCCATCAGCCCCGGACAGGGGATTTATGGCTACACCTTC. The chain employs TRBV10-3 and TRBJ1-2, with 9 bases lining up with TRBD1. There are 14 residues in the CDR3. Germline V gene sequence: CDR1 ENHRY, CDR2 SYGVKD. With V trimmed by 6 bases and J by 5 bases, 7 bases remained unmatched.

The CDR3 reads CASREADTQYF. CDR3 DNA sequence: TGTGCCAGCAGGGAGGCAGATACGCAGTATTTT. The V and J genes are TRBV28 and TRBJ2-3, with TRBD2 as a possible D gene (5 bases). Deletions cut 6 bases from V and 4 bases from J, with 5 bases between. Germline V CDR1 and CDR2: MDHEN, SYDVKM. This CDR3 has 11 amino acids.

CDR3 DNA: TGTGCCAGCAGTATAAAGCCAGAGGCGAGAAATGGCTACACCTTC. This encodes CASSIKPEARNGYTF. The rearrangement links TRBV6-6 to TRBJ1-2; D uncertain. Germline assignment: CDR1 MNHNY and CDR2 SVGAGI (reference sequence). The ends were cut back, 5 bases at V and 6 bases at J, with 19 bases in the middle. The CDR3 sequence is 15 residues long.

This chain links TRBV3-1 (or the pseudogene TRBV3-2) with TRBJ1-5; 7 bases are a match to TRBD1. CDR3 length equals 14 residues. CDR1 is LGHDT and CDR2 is YNNKEL in the germline V gene (reference sequence). V was clipped by 4 bases and J by 7 bases; unmatched bases: 7. The CDR3 here is CASSLTGREQPQHF. The DNA of the CDR3 is TGTGCCAGCAGCCTGACAGGGAGAGAGCAGCCCCAGCATTTT.

The rearrangement links TRBV3-1 (or the pseudogene TRBV3-2) to TRBJ1-1; no definite D call. The CDR3 covers 13 residues. Germline CDR1 LGHDT, CDR2 YNNKEL (reference sequence). Trimming cost V 4 bases and J 1 base, with 7 bases left between them. The CDR3 sequence: CASSLHTNTEAFF. CDR3 coding DNA: TGTGCCAGCAGCCTCCACACGAACACTGAAGCTTTCTTT.

The chain combines TRBV19 with TRBJ2-1, with 11 nucleotides matching TRBD2. This CDR3 has 15 amino acids. Germline-derived CDR1 and CDR2 are LNHDA and SQIVND (reference sequence). The junction had 5 bases not matched to a gene; V was cut back by 7 bases and J by 3 bases. The CDR3 sequence: CASTLLAGVYNEQFF. The DNA for the CDR3 is TGTGCCAGTACCTTACTAGCGGGAGTCTACAATGAGCAGTTCTTC.

The chain employs TRBV7-9 and TRBJ1-2, with D perhaps TRBD1 (5 bases). Per germline, CDR1 SEHNR and CDR2 FQNEAQ (reference sequence). This CDR3 comprises 16 residues. V gave up 0 bases and J gave up 4 bases, with 15 bases separating them. This CDR3 is CASSLAGGVNRYGYTF. For the CDR3, the DNA is TGTGCCAGCAGCTTAGCGGGGGGGGTAAACCGCTATGGCTACACCTTC.

V usage is TRBV7-9 and J usage is TRBJ2-7; 8 nucleotides line up with TRBD2. With V trimmed by 3 bases and J by 4 bases, 5 bases remained unmatched. The CDR3 runs 14 residues. CDR1 is SEHNR, CDR2 FQNEAQ, per germline (reference sequence). CDR3 DNA sequence: TGTGCCAGCAGCTTGAGAGCGGGGGCTTACGAGCAGTACTTC. As protein: CASSLRAGAYEQYF.

The rearrangement joins TRBV27 to TRBJ2-5; 8 nucleotides line up with TRBD2. Per the germline V gene, CDR1 is MNHEY and CDR2 is SMNVEV (reference sequence). The CDR3 is 15 amino acids. V lost 2 bases to trimming and J lost 4 bases; unmatched junction nucleotides: 6. CDR3 sequence reads: CASSLGTSGLETQYF. CDR3 sequence (DNA): TGTGCCAGCAGTTTAGGAACTAGCGGATTAGAGACCCAGTACTTC.

The chain combines TRBV5-1 with TRBJ2-7, with 10 bases lining up with TRBD2. Per germline, CDR1 SGHRS and CDR2 YFSETQ. Losses at the gene ends were 4 bases for V and 3 bases for J; bases not matched to a gene: 10. The CDR3 extends over 16 amino acids. CDR3 region: CASSETGTSVSYEQYF. The CDR3 DNA sequence: TGCGCCAGCAGCGAGACCGGGACTAGCGTGAGCTACGAGCAGTACTTC.

This chain uses TRBV19 with TRBJ1-1; D might be TRBD1 (5 bases). Germline V CDR1 and CDR2: LNHDA, SQIVND (reference sequence). Trimming took off 7 bases at V and 1 base at J, with 16 bases between the two ends. This CDR3 region has 15 residues. As DNA, the CDR3 is TGTGCCAGTAAAGCTAACGACAGAAAGAACACTGAAGCTTTCTTT. Amino acids: CASKANDRKNTEAFF. Drawing the rest from reference TRBV19 and TRBJ1-1, the complete variable domain is DGGITQSPKYLFRKEGQNVTLSCEQNLNHDAMYWYRQDPGQGLRLIYYSQIVNDFQKGDIAEGYSVSREKKESFPLTVTSAQKNPTAFYLCASKANDRKNTEAFFGQGTRLTVV.

This chain joins TRBV7-9 and TRBJ1-1, with 8 positions matching TRBD1. Germline loops: CDR1 SEHNR, CDR2 FQNEAQ (reference sequence). The CDR3 runs 15 residues. Germline trimming cut 5 bases from V and 5 bases from J; bases unmatched to any gene: 10. CDR3: CASSTPAGGYTEAFF. Here the CDR3 DNA reads TGTGCCAGCAGCACCCCGGCAGGGGGCTATACTGAAGCTTTCTTT.

This clone appeared once. The rearrangement joins TRBV28 to TRBJ2-7; the match to TRBD2 covers 7 bases. In germline, CDR1 is MDHEN, CDR2 SYDVKM. V lost 3 bases to trimming and J lost 4 bases; unmatched junction nucleotides: 6. The CDR3 spans 14 residues. The CDR3 DNA reads TGTGCCAGCAGTTTGGGGGGGTCAGTATACGAGCAGTACTTC. Its protein is CASSLGGSVYEQYF.

This sequence joins TRBV18 and TRBJ1-2; the D is unclear. V was clipped by 2 bases and J by 0 bases, with 7 bases between them. The germline gives CDR1 KGHSH, CDR2 LQKENI. This CDR3 is 14 amino acids long. The CDR3 reads CASSPGGSNYGYTF. The CDR3 bases are TGTGCCAGCTCACCAGGAGGGTCTAACTATGGCTACACCTTC.

The chain is built from TRBV19 and TRBJ2-7; possible D gene TRBD1, 7 bases. The CDR3 has 13 amino acids. Germline CDR1 LNHDA, CDR2 SQIVND (reference sequence). V lost 4 bases and J lost 3, with 10 bases in between. This CDR3 reads CASSSQGGYEQYF. The CDR3 nucleotides read TGTGCCAGTAGTAGCCAGGGGGGCTACGAGCAGTACTTC.

This clone was recorded only once. This rearrangement joins TRBV6-2 or TRBV6-3 to TRBJ2-5; TRBD1 agrees at 10 bases. In germline, CDR1 is MNHEY, CDR2 SVGEGT. J lost 2 bases, V lost 5 bases, and 5 bases had no gene match. CDR3 length: 15 amino acids. The CDR3 spells CASSPWTGGQETQYF. For the CDR3, the DNA is TGTGCCAGCAGTCCATGGACAGGGGGGCAAGAGACCCAGTACTTC.

As concerns this clone: The limits of the CDR3 on the DNA are not certain, so only TCRdb's listed CDR3 is given. This chain connects TRBV7-2 to TRBJ2-7; the table's TRBD1 call for D was not verified on the DNA. Germline CDR1 reads SGHTA; CDR2 reads FQGNSA. The CDR3 numbers 16 amino acids, ends counted. CDR3 residues: CASSLVFSGQGFNQYF.

The gene calls are TRBV10-3 and TRBJ2-7; 9 nucleotides agree with TRBD1. CDR3 length: 16 amino acids. Germline loops: CDR1 ENHRY, CDR2 SYGVKD. The V segment lost 6 bases and the J segment 0 bases; nucleotides outside the gene matches: 9. The DNA for the CDR3 is TGTGCCATCAGCTCAGGACAGGGGAGTCCCTCCTACGAGCAGTACTTC. Translating gives CAISSGQGSPSYEQYF.

The V call is TRBV5-1, the J call TRBJ1-1, with TRBD1 matching over 7 bases. The V gene's germline CDR1 is SGHRS and CDR2 YFSETQ. J was trimmed by 4 bases and V by 0 bases; bases with no gene match: 9. CDR3 length equals 16 residues. CDR3 protein: CASSLDGGGLGTEAFF. In nucleotides, the CDR3 is TGCGCCAGCAGCTTGGATGGAGGGGGCTTGGGCACTGAAGCTTTCTTT. Looking up the rest from reference TRBV5-1 and TRBJ1-1 gives the full variable domain: KAGVTQTPRYLIKTRGQQVTLSCSPISGHRSVSWYQQTPGQGLQFLFEYFSETQRNKGNFPGRFSGRQFSNSRSEMNVSTLELGDSALYLCASSLDGGGLGTEAFFGQGTRLTVV.

The chain has TRBV27 and TRBJ2-3; 8 bases are shared with TRBD2. This CDR3 spans 14 amino acids. V shed 6 bases, J shed 3 bases, and the junction held 5 bases outside the gene matches. From germline, CDR1 is MNHEY and CDR2 SMNVEV (reference sequence). The CDR3 reads CASRGGGMTDTQYF. The CDR3 DNA follows: TGTGCCAGCAGAGGCGGGGGGATGACAGATACGCAGTATTTT.

The rearrangement joins TRBV3-1 (or the pseudogene TRBV3-2) to TRBJ1-3; 8 bases map to TRBD1. This CDR3 is built from 16 residues. Germline V gene sequence: CDR1 LGHDT, CDR2 YNNKEL (reference sequence). The junction had 4 bases not matched to a gene; V was cut back by 3 bases and J by 0 bases. The CDR3 coding sequence is TGTGCCAGCAGCCATGGACAGGGTTTCTCTGGAAACACCATATATTTT. It translates to CASSHGQGFSGNTIYF.

The rearrangement joins TRBV27 to TRBJ2-1, with TRBD2 identical over 7 bases. J gave up 7 bases and V 5 bases, and 2 bases lay outside the gene matches. Germline CDR1 and CDR2: MNHEY and SMNVEV (reference sequence). This CDR3 comprises 12 residues. This CDR3 reads CASSEAGNEQFF. The CDR3 coding sequence is TGTGCCAGCAGTGAAGCGGGAAATGAGCAGTTCTTC.